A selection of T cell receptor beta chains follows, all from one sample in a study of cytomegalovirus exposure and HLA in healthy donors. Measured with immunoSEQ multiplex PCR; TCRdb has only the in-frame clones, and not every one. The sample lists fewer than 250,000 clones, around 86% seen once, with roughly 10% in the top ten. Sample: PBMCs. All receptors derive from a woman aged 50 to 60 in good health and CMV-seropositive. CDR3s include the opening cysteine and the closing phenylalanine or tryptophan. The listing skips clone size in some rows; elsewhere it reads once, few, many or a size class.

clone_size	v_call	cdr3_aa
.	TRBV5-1	CASSLASSGNTIYF
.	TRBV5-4	CASSPGGIDNEQFF
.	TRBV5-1	CASSPLEGGGAGELFF
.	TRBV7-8	CASSLAGGGNQPQHF
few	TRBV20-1	CSARERAEAFF
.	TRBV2	CASSGTGGSYGYTF
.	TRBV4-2	CASSPGLAGVEQYF
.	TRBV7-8	CASSRGQGETQYF
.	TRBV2	CASSVPGGDPSNYGYTF
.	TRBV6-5	CASRRGASGNTIYF